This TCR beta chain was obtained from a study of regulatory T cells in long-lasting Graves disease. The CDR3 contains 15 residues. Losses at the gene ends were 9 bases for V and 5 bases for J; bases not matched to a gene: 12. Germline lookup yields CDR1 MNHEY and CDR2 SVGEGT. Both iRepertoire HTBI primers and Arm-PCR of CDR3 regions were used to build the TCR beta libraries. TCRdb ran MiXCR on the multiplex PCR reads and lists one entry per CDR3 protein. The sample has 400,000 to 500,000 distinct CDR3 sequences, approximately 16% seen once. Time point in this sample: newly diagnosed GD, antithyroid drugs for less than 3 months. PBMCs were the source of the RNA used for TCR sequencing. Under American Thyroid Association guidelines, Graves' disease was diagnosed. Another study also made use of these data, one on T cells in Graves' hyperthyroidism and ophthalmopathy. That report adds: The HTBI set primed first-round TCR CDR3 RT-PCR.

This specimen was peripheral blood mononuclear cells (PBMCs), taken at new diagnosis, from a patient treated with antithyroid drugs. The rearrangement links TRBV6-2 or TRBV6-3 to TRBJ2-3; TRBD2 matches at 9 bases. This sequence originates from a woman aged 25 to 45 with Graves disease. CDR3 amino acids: CASTLSGRSGDTQYF. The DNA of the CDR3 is TGTGCCAGTACCCTTAGCGGGAGATCCGGAGATACGCAGTATTTT.